This T cell receptor beta chain was found in a study of regulatory T cells in long-lasting Graves disease. CDR3-region Arm-PCR and iRepertoire HTBI primers produced the TCR beta libraries. TCRdb analysed the multiplex PCR reads with MiXCR anew, one entry per CDR3 protein. The repertoire holds roughly 450,000 distinct CDR3 sequences, with around 24% as singletons. Time point defined: persistent/refractory GD, antithyroid drugs over 5 years with positive TRAb. There was RNA extracted from PBMCs, and the TCR library was made from it. CDR3 size: 14 residues. The germline gives CDR1 SEHNR, CDR2 FQNEAQ (reference sequence). V was cut by 0 bases and J by 10 bases, with 10 bases left in between. This clonotype was counted only a few times. Its antigen is unidentified. General study points: TRBV28, TRBJ1-2 and TRBJ2-5 were segments that persistent disease favored.

The gene calls are TRBV7-9 and TRBJ1-6; D unresolved. This sequence was found in a female donor with Graves disease. The sample was peripheral blood mononuclear cells (PBMCs), taken when the disease was refractory, from a patient treated with antithyroid drugs. The CDR3 sequence is CASSLAPPGSPLHF. DNA for the CDR3: TGTGCCAGCAGCTTAGCCCCGCCGGGCTCACCCCTCCACTTT.